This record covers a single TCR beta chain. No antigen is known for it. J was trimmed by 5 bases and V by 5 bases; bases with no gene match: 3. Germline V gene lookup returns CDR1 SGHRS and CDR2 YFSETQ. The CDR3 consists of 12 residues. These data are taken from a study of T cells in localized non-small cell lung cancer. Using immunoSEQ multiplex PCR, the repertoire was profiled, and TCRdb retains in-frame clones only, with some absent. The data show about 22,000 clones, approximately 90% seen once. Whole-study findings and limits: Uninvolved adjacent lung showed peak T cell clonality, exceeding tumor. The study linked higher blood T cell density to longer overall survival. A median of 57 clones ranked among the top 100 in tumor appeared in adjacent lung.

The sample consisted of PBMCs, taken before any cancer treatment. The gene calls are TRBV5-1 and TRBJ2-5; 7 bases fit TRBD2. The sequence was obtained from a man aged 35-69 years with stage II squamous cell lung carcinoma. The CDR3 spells CASRFGRETQYF. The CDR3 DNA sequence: TGCGCCAGCAGGTTCGGGAGGGAGACCCAGTACTTC. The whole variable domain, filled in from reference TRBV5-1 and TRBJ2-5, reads KAGVTQTPRYLIKTRGQQVTLSCSPISGHRSVSWYQQTPGQGLQFLFEYFSETQRNKGNFPGRFSGRQFSNSRSEMNVSTLELGDSALYLCASRFGRETQYFGPGTRLLVL.